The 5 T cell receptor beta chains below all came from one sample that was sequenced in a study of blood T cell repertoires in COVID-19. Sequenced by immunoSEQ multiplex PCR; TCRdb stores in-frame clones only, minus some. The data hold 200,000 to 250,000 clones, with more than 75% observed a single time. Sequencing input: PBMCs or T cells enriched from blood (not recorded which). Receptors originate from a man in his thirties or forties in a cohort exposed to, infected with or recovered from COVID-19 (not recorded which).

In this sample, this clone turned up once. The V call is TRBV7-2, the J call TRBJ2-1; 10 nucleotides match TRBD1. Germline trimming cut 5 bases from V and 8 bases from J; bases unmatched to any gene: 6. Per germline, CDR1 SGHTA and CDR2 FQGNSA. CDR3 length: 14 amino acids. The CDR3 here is CASSTDRGRDEQFF. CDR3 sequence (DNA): TGTGCCAGCAGCACTGACAGGGGGCGCGATGAGCAGTTCTTC.

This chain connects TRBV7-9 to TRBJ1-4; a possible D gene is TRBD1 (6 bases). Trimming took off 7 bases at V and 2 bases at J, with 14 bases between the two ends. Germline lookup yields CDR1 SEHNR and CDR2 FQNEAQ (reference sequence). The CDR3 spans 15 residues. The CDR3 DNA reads TGTGCCAGCAATACATTCACAGGGACTAATGAAAAACTGTTTTTT. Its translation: CASNTFTGTNEKLFF.

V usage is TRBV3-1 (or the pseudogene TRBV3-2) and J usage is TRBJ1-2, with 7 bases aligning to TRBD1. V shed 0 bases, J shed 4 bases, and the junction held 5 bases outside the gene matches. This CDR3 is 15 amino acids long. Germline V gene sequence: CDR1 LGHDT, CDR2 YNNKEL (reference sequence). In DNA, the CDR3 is TGTGCCAGCAGCCAAGATTACAGGGGCCTCTATGGCTACACCTTC. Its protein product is CASSQDYRGLYGYTF.

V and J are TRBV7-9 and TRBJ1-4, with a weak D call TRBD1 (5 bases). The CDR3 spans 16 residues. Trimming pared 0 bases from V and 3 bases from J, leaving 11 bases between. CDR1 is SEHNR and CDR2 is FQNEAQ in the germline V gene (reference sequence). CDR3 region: CASSLAAPRANEKLFF. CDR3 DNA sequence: TGTGCCAGCAGCTTAGCCGCTCCCAGGGCTAATGAAAAACTGTTTTTT.

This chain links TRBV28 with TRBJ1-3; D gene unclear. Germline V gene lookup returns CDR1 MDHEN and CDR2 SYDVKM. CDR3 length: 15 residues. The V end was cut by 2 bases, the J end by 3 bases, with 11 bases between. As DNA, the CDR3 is TGTGCCAGCAGTTTAGTCGGGGTTGATGGAAACACCATATATTTT. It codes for CASSLVGVDGNTIYF.